One and the same sample provided the 26 T cell receptor beta chains below, sequenced in a study of blood T cell repertoires in COVID-19. The method was immunoSEQ multiplex PCR; TCRdb's version includes in-frame clones alone and lacks a portion of them. The sample lists more than 50,000 clones, just over 90% occurring once. Input material: peripheral blood. Receptors originate from a woman in her thirties or forties with active COVID-19.

This clone was seen only once. This CDR3 reads CASSSSGQGARGYTF. The CDR3 nucleotides read TGTGCCAGCAGCTCCTCGGGACAGGGGGCTCGGGGCTACACCTTC. J is TRBJ1-2 and V is TRBV5-4, with 12 nucleotides matching TRBD1. There are 15 residues in the CDR3. Looked up from germline, CDR1 is SGHNT and CDR2 is YYREEE (reference sequence). With V trimmed by 3 bases and J by 8 bases, 8 bases remained unmatched.

V is TRBV6-5 and J is TRBJ1-6; D unresolved. The CDR3 spans 14 residues. Trimming left V 5 bases short and J 7 bases short, with 12 bases between. Germline V gene lookup returns CDR1 MNHEY and CDR2 SVGAGI. The CDR3 region is CASSLQRENSPLHF. The CDR3 coding sequence is TGTGCCAGCAGTCTACAGAGAGAGAATTCACCCCTCCACTTT.

In this sample, this clone turned up a few times. The V call is TRBV11-3, the J call TRBJ2-7; the match to TRBD2 covers 12 bases. Trimming cost V 2 bases and J 6 bases; bases outside gene matches: 11. The CDR3 covers 17 residues. The V gene's germline CDR1 is SGHNT and CDR2 YENEEA. The CDR3 DNA reads as TGTGCCAGCAGCTTATTGGCTAGCGGGGGGGCCCGGGGCGAGCAGTACTTC. It codes for CASSLLASGGARGEQYF.

The chain employs TRBV3-1 (or the pseudogene TRBV3-2) and TRBJ1-3; weak D call: TRBD1 (6 bases). Trimming cost V 3 bases and J 2 bases, with 14 bases left between them. Germline-derived CDR1 and CDR2 are LGHDT and YNNKEL (reference sequence). This CDR3 comprises 16 residues. The CDR3 region has the DNA TGTGCCAGCAGCCAGAGACAGGTCTCTACTGGAAACACCATATATTTT. Residues: CASSQRQVSTGNTIYF.

DNA for the CDR3: TGTGCCAACAACAATACCGGGACAGGGCGGGGAAAACTGTTTTTT. Protein: CANNNTGTGRGKLFF. The chain links TRBV6-6 to TRBJ1-4; TRBD1 matches at 9 bases. Germline CDR1 and CDR2: MNHNY and SVGAGI (reference sequence). The CDR3 consists of 15 residues. The trim removed 10 bases at V and 10 bases at J, leaving 16 bases unmatched.

This chain uses TRBV6-6 with TRBJ2-7; weak D call: TRBD1 (5 bases). The CDR3 totals 16 residues. Germline V lookup: CDR1 MNHNY, CDR2 SVGAGI (reference sequence). V lost 2 bases, J lost 0 bases, and 14 bases lay in between. The CDR3 loop reads CASSYPTTGASYEQYF. CDR3 coding DNA: TGTGCCAGCAGTTACCCTACAACAGGCGCCTCCTACGAGCAGTACTTC.

The CDR3 is CASAPPGGVEAFF. DNA for the CDR3: TGTGCCAGCGCCCCTCCCGGGGGTGTTGAAGCTTTCTTT. V is TRBV18 and J is TRBJ1-1; a possible D gene is TRBD1 (5 bases). Trimming cost V 8 bases and J 7 bases, with 17 bases left between them. Germline V gene sequence: CDR1 KGHSH, CDR2 LQKENI. The CDR3 is 13 residues long.

The chain is built from TRBV5-4 and TRBJ2-3; D might be TRBD2 (5 bases). Germline loops: CDR1 SGHNT, CDR2 YYREEE (reference sequence). The CDR3 consists of 16 residues. The V end lost 0 bases, the J end lost 0 bases, and 11 bases lay between the germline ends. The CDR3 is CASSLGGRRSTDTQYF. For the CDR3, the DNA is TGTGCCAGCAGCTTGGGAGGGCGGCGGAGCACAGATACGCAGTATTTT. The full variable domain, in which reference TRBV5-4 and TRBJ2-3 provide the parts outside the CDR3, is ETGVTQSPTHLIKTRGQQVTLRCSSQSGHNTVSWYQQALGQGPQFIFQYYREEENGRGNFPPRFSGLQFPNYSSELNVNALELDDSALYLCASSLGGRRSTDTQYFGPGTRLTVL.

The chain is built from TRBV16 and TRBJ1-2, with TRBD1 matching over 7 bases. V lost 4 bases, J lost 5 bases, and 7 bases stayed unmatched. This CDR3 region has 14 residues. Germline CDR1 reads KGHSY; CDR2 reads FQNENV. DNA for the CDR3: TGTGCCAGCAGCCTGACAGGGATTGGGTATGGCTACACCTTC. Translating gives CASSLTGIGYGYTF.

The chain links TRBV20-1 to TRBJ2-7; TRBD1 agrees at 8 bases. The CDR3 is made up of 8 amino acids. Germline assignment: CDR1 DFQATT and CDR2 SNEGSKA (reference sequence). CDR3 sequence (DNA): TGCAGTGCTACCCGACAGGGGGTC. Translated: CSATRQGV.

This sequence joins TRBV27 and TRBJ2-3; 8 bases align to TRBD1. Germline V gene data show CDR1 as MNHEY and CDR2 as SMNVEV (reference sequence). CDR3 length: 15 residues. Trimming removed 2 bases from V and 4 bases from J; junction bases left unmatched: 5. CDR3 amino acids: CASSLRQGSPDTQYF. CDR3 DNA sequence: TGTGCCAGCAGTTTACGACAGGGGTCACCAGATACGCAGTATTTT.

The gene calls are TRBV10-3 and TRBJ1-2; TRBD1 might be the D (6 bases). The germline V gene has CDR1 ENHRY and CDR2 SYGVKD. This CDR3 has 14 amino acids. The V end lost 10 bases, the J end lost 0 bases, and 15 bases lay between the germline ends. CDR3 loop: CATQGSLANYGYTF. The DNA of the CDR3 is TGTGCCACCCAGGGGTCCCTAGCTAACTATGGCTACACCTTC.

V usage is TRBV11-3 and J usage is TRBJ2-1; 7 bases are a match to TRBD1. Trimming cost V 5 bases and J 7 bases; bases outside gene matches: 14. Germline lookup yields CDR1 SGHNT and CDR2 YENEEA. This CDR3 spans 16 amino acids. This chain's CDR3 is CASSPGWVLQGNEQFF. DNA of the CDR3: TGTGCCAGCAGCCCTGGTTGGGTTTTACAGGGGAATGAGCAGTTCTTC.

The J gene is TRBJ2-2, the V gene TRBV19, with D possibly TRBD2 on 6 matching bases. Trimming took 4 bases from V and 4 from J, leaving 10 bases between them. This CDR3 comprises 14 residues. CDR1 and CDR2 from the germline V gene are LNHDA and SQIVND (reference sequence). Written as DNA, the CDR3 is TGTGCCAGTAGTACGGGGGTGGGCACCGGGGAGCTGTTTTTT. Its protein product is CASSTGVGTGELFF.

As regards this clone: Other DNA sequences from this sample encode an identical CDR3 as well. This rearrangement joins TRBV12-3 or TRBV12-4 to TRBJ1-2; the match to TRBD1 covers 7 bases. This CDR3 spans 13 amino acids. The V and J ends lost 8 bases and 5 bases, in that order; junction bases with no gene match: 8. The CDR3 DNA follows: TGTGCCAGCCGAGGACAGGAAGAATATGGCTACACCTTC. Encoded protein: CASRGQEEYGYTF.

The gene calls are TRBV28 and TRBJ2-5; 10 bases are shared with TRBD2. V shed 4 bases, J shed 4 bases, and the junction held 6 bases outside the gene matches. The CDR3 spans 15 residues. Germline assignment: CDR1 MDHEN and CDR2 SYDVKM. In DNA form, the CDR3 reads TGTGCCAGCAGTTCCCCTAGCGGGGGTGTAGAGACCCAGTACTTC. It encodes CASSSPSGGVETQYF. The full variable domain, rest sourced from reference TRBV28 and TRBJ2-5, is DVKVTQSSRYLVKRTGEKVFLECVQDMDHENMFWYRQDPGLGLRLIYFSYDVKMKEKGDIPEGYSVSREKKERFSLILESASTNQTSMYLCASSSPSGGVETQYFGPGTRLLVL.

Only one count was recorded for this clone. This chain uses TRBV7-8 with TRBJ2-1, with TRBD1 identical over 9 bases. Per germline, CDR1 SGHVS and CDR2 FQNEAQ. Trimming at V came to 5 bases and at J to 0 bases, leaving 11 bases not matched to a gene. This CDR3 has 18 residues. CDR3 DNA sequence: TGTGCCAGCAGCCCGCCCCCGGGACAGGGAAGCTCCTACAATGAGCAGTTCTTC. This translates into CASSPPPGQGSSYNEQFF.

The chain combines TRBV18 with TRBJ2-7; 10 nucleotides line up with TRBD1. The CDR3 runs to 16 residues. With 6 bases clipped from V and 1 base from J, the junction kept 9 bases outside the gene matches. Germline V gives CDR1 KGHSH, CDR2 LQKENI. As DNA, the CDR3 is TGTGCCAGCTCGCCCTTCGGGGACAGGGGTTCCTACGAGCAGTACTTC. Its translation: CASSPFGDRGSYEQYF.

The chain carries TRBV7-2 and TRBJ2-1; 7 bases are a match to TRBD1. Germline V lookup: CDR1 SGHTA, CDR2 FQGNSA. CDR3 length: 12 amino acids. Losses at the gene ends were 5 bases for V and 10 bases for J; bases not matched to a gene: 5. CDR3 nucleotides: TGTGCCAGCAGCCTGACAGGGTGGGAGCAGTTCTTC. This translates into CASSLTGWEQFF.

The chain couples TRBV6-5 to TRBJ1-2; D is unclear. V shed 0 bases and J shed 10 bases, with 9 bases lying between them. In germline, CDR1 is MNHEY, CDR2 SVGAGI. The length of the CDR3 is 12 residues. Here the CDR3 DNA reads TGTGCCAGCAGTTACTCCCGCGGAACCTACACCTTC. Residues: CASSYSRGTYTF.

The chain joins TRBV5-6 to TRBJ2-7, with D tentatively TRBD2 (6 bases). In germline, CDR1 is SGHDT, CDR2 YYEEEE. V lost 2 bases, J lost 3 bases, and 12 bases lay in between. The CDR3 runs to 14 residues. The CDR3 DNA reads as TGTGCCAGCAGCTTCGGGAGAGGGCTCTACGAGCAGTACTTC. This codes for CASSFGRGLYEQYF.

This chain joins TRBV5-1 and TRBJ2-2; possibly TRBD2 for D (7 bases). V was clipped by 3 bases and J by 3 bases, with 12 bases between them. There are 15 residues in the CDR3. CDR1 is SGHRS and CDR2 is YFSETQ in the germline V gene. The CDR3 protein is CASSSGGRDTGELFF. The CDR3, as DNA: TGCGCCAGCAGCTCCGGGGGGCGGGACACCGGGGAGCTGTTTTTT.

The chain couples TRBV6-6 to TRBJ1-2; perhaps TRBD1 as D (5 bases). The length of the CDR3 is 12 residues. Germline V gene sequence: CDR1 MNHNY, CDR2 SVGAGI (reference sequence). The V and J ends lost 6 bases and 5 bases respectively, with 10 bases between them. CDR3: CASSPGVYGYTF. In DNA, the CDR3 is TGTGCCAGCAGCCCGGGGGTATATGGCTACACCTTC.

This clone appeared once. The chain combines TRBV27 with TRBJ2-7, with D tentatively TRBD1 (5 bases). CDR1 is MNHEY, CDR2 SMNVEV, per germline (reference sequence). CDR3 length: 14 amino acids. The germline V and J ends were trimmed by 5 bases and 2 bases, with 13 bases remaining between them. The CDR3 nucleotides read TGTGCCAGCAGTCGCAGGACACCTACCTACGAGCAGTACTTC. It is translated as CASSRRTPTYEQYF.

This sequence joins TRBV7-8 and TRBJ1-3; D remains ambiguous. Germline CDR1 SGHVS, CDR2 FQNEAQ. V lost 0 bases and J 0 bases, leaving 9 bases between the germline ends. The CDR3 consists of 16 residues. This chain's CDR3 is CASSLASGISGNTIYF. The CDR3 DNA follows: TGTGCCAGCAGCTTAGCGTCGGGGATCTCTGGAAACACCATATATTTT.

The chain joins TRBV6-6 to TRBJ2-2; 9 bases fit TRBD1. Per germline, CDR1 MNHNY and CDR2 SVGAGI (reference sequence). V dropped 6 bases and J dropped 0; count of bases not matched to a gene: 5. This CDR3 has 16 amino acids. The CDR3 here is CASSRDRGSNTGELFF. The CDR3 nucleotides are TGTGCCAGCAGCCGAGACAGGGGGTCGAACACCGGGGAGCTGTTTTTT.